Listed below are T cell receptor beta chains from one sample, sequenced in a study of CD8+CD57+ T cells in acquired aplastic anemia. MiXCR was run by TCRdb on the reads, yielding one entry per CDR3 protein. The table records approximately 270,000 distinct CDR3 sequences, about 56% of them present only once. Sequencing was performed on sorted CD4+, CD8+, or CD8+CD57+ T cells (not recorded which) from PBMCs. These TCRs come from a human donor with severe aplastic anemia or a healthy control (not recorded which). Both conserved end residues are part of each CDR3. D genes are given only for firm matches. Size is omitted from some rows. Given values are once, few, many or a class for expanded clones.

CASSFSGTHLAKNIQYF	TGTGCCAGCAGTTTCTCCGGGACACACCTAGCCAAAAACATTCAGTACTTC	TRBV7-8	TRBJ2-4	-	many
CASSFRASGNTIYF	TGTGCCAGCAGCTTCCGGGCCTCTGGAAACACCATATATTTT	TRBV7-2	TRBJ1-3	-	many
CASSESNQGAGETQYF	TGTGCCAGCAGTGAATCAAACCAGGGGGCAGGGGAGACCCAGTACTTC	TRBV25-1	TRBJ2-5	TRBD1	-
CSVAPGQRGTAAFF	TGCAGCGTTGCACCGGGACAGAGGGGCACTGCAGCTTTCTTT	TRBV29-1	TRBJ1-1	TRBD1	-
CSARDRRSGFSDTQYF	TGCAGTGCTAGAGATCGACGATCGGGGTTTTCAGATACGCAGTATTTT	TRBV20-1	TRBJ2-3	-	many
CASSLTSGNVDTQYF	TGTGCCAGCAGCTTGACTAGCGGGAACGTAGATACGCAGTATTTT	TRBV7-9	TRBJ2-3	TRBD2	few
CSVELPGIPGFYGYTF	TGCAGCGTTGAGCTTCCCGGTATTCCCGGATTTTATGGCTACACCTTC	TRBV29-1	TRBJ1-2	-	-
CASSLVAGGSSYEQYF	TGTGCCAGCAGCTTAGTTGCGGGGGGGAGCTCCTACGAGCAGTACTTC	TRBV7-9	TRBJ2-7	TRBD2	-
CASSVGGGRSPLHF	TGTGCCAGCAGCGTAGGAGGGGGCCGTTCACCCCTCCACTTT	TRBV9	TRBJ1-6	TRBD1	-
CASSTTGTGTEAFF	TGTGCCAGTAGTACTACCGGGACAGGAACTGAAGCTTTCTTT	TRBV19	TRBJ1-1	TRBD1	-
CATSDLYGYTF	TGTGCCACCAGTGATTTATATGGCTACACCTTC	TRBV24-1	TRBJ1-2	-	-
CASSGLSSYNEQFF	TGTGCCAGCAGCGGACTGAGCTCCTACAATGAGCAGTTCTTC	TRBV9	TRBJ2-1	-	-
CASSLELAGGPEQYF	TGCGCCAGCAGCTTGGAACTAGCGGGGGGGCCCGAGCAGTACTTC	TRBV5-1	TRBJ2-7	TRBD2	many
CASSQDLNRPNTGELFF	TGCGCCAGCAGCCAAGATCTGAACAGGCCCAACACCGGGGAGCTGTTTTTT	TRBV4-1	TRBJ2-2	-	many
CASSSTSSGKSSYNEQFF	TGTGCCAGCAGCTCGACCTCTAGCGGAAAAAGCTCCTACAATGAGCAGTTCTTC	TRBV7-8	TRBJ2-1	TRBD2	-
CASSSVSNQPQHF	TGTGCCAGCAGCTCAGTGTCCAATCAGCCCCAGCATTTT	TRBV2	TRBJ1-5	-	many
CASAEQSPTNEKLFF	TGTGCCAGCGCGGAGCAGAGCCCAACTAATGAAAAACTGTTTTTT	TRBV6-5	TRBJ1-4	-	many
CASSLTIAPGGSPLHF	TGTGCCAGCAGCCTAACGATAGCCCCAGGAGGTTCACCCCTCCACTTT	TRBV7-2	TRBJ1-6	-	-
CSVERGADEQFF	TGCAGCGTTGAAAGGGGGGCTGATGAGCAGTTCTTC	TRBV29-1	TRBJ2-1	-	many
CAISQGQYEQYF	TGTGCCATCAGCCAAGGACAATACGAGCAGTACTTC	TRBV7-9	TRBJ2-7	-	few
CASSLLPGTAGGVDQYF	TGCGCCAGCAGCTTGTTGCCAGGGACGGCTGGGGGAGTGGACCAGTACTTC	TRBV5-1	TRBJ2-5	-	-
CASSLSAHNEKLFF	TGTGCCAGCAGCCTCAGCGCCCATAATGAAAAACTGTTTTTT	TRBV7-9	TRBJ1-4	-	-
CASSPGGPYGYTF	TGTGCCAGCAGTCCAGGGGGGCCCTATGGCTACACCTTC	TRBV9	TRBJ1-2	TRBD1	-
CAMRSQETQYF	TGTGCCATGCGGAGTCAAGAGACCCAGTACTTC	TRBV7-2	TRBJ2-5	-	few
CATSRGTGMSTDTQYF	TGTGCCACCAGCAGGGGGACAGGGATGAGCACAGATACGCAGTATTTT	TRBV15	TRBJ2-3	TRBD1	-
CASSRQVTNTGEGETQYF	TGTGCCAGCAGTAGGCAGGTGACGAACACCGGGGAAGGAGAGACCCAGTACTTC	TRBV7-2	TRBJ2-5	-	-
CAISITGGNEQFF	TGTGCCATCAGTATCACCGGGGGAAATGAGCAGTTCTTC	TRBV10-3	TRBJ2-1	-	few
CSATGSSEGYGYTF	TGCAGTGCAACGGGGTCCTCTGAGGGCTATGGCTACACCTTC	TRBV20-1	TRBJ1-2	-	many
CASSETGALETQYF	TGTGCCAGCAGTGAAACGGGGGCTTTGGAGACCCAGTACTTC	TRBV25-1	TRBJ2-5	-	-
CASSSNRDRNSPLHF	TGTGCCAGCAGCTCCAACCGGGACAGGAATTCACCCCTCCACTTT	TRBV11-2	TRBJ1-6	TRBD1	-
CASSRLGNEQFF	TGTGCCAGCAGCCGACTAGGGAATGAGCAGTTCTTC	TRBV7-2	TRBJ2-1	-	once
CAISVGLAGVVNTGELFF	TGTGCCATCAGTGTGGGGCTAGCGGGAGTCGTAAACACCGGGGAGCTGTTTTTT	TRBV10-3	TRBJ2-2	TRBD2	-
CASTRRTGGDSNYGYTF	TGTGCCAGCACCCGCAGGACAGGGGGGGACTCTAACTATGGCTACACCTTC	TRBV2	TRBJ1-2	TRBD1	-
CSAEVTRDQGYTF	TGCAGTGCCGAAGTGACTCGGGATCAGGGCTACACCTTC	TRBV20-1	TRBJ1-2	-	once
CASSETAGYYNEQFF	TGTGCCAGCAGTGAAACCGCGGGTTACTACAATGAGCAGTTCTTC	TRBV2	TRBJ2-1	-	many
CSASYHPPDSYEQYF	TGCAGTGCTAGCTATCACCCCCCGGACAGCTACGAGCAGTACTTC	TRBV20-1	TRBJ2-7	-	-
CSAKIGGSSYNEQFF	TGCAGTGCCAAAATTGGGGGGAGCTCCTACAATGAGCAGTTCTTC	TRBV20-1	TRBJ2-1	-	-
CASSATGTLGDQPQHF	TGTGCCAGCAGTGCGACCGGGACCTTGGGGGATCAGCCCCAGCATTTT	TRBV2	TRBJ1-5	-	-
CASSLAGPTTEAFF	TGTGCCAGCAGCCTGGCAGGTCCCACCACTGAAGCTTTCTTT	TRBV12-3/TRBV12-4	TRBJ1-1	-	-
CASSYISGTQETQYF	TGTGCCAGCAGTTATATTAGCGGGACCCAAGAGACCCAGTACTTC	TRBV6-6	TRBJ2-5	TRBD2	many
CASSFLDGRTGGYTF	TGTGCCAGCAGCTTCCTGGACGGAAGGACAGGTGGCTACACCTTC	TRBV5-6	TRBJ1-2	TRBD1	once
CSAVTSGRETQYF	TGCAGTGCGGTGACTAGCGGGAGGGAGACCCAGTACTTC	TRBV20-1	TRBJ2-5	TRBD2	-
CASSERGTLPENTEAFF	TGTGCCAGCAGTGAAAGGGGGACACTCCCAGAGAACACTGAAGCTTTCTTT	TRBV2	TRBJ1-1	-	many
CSAIGRQANYGYTF	TGCAGTGCTATTGGCAGGCAGGCTAACTATGGCTACACCTTC	TRBV20-1	TRBJ1-2	-	-
CASTLQGRGNTEAFF	TGTGCCAGCACCCTCCAGGGAAGGGGGAACACTGAAGCTTTCTTT	TRBV12-3/TRBV12-4	TRBJ1-1	-	-
CSASRASGQGLWEQYF	TGCAGTGCTAGCAGGGCCTCGGGACAAGGCTTGTGGGAGCAGTACTTC	TRBV20-1	TRBJ2-7	-	-
CASRFSQCSNTEAFF	TGTGCCAGCAGATTTTCACAGTGCTCGAACACTGAAGCTTTCTTT	TRBV11-2	TRBJ1-1	-	-
CSLIGGTGNEQFF	TGCAGCTTAATAGGGGGGACAGGCAATGAGCAGTTCTTC	TRBV29-1	TRBJ2-1	TRBD1	-
CASSLVNGRGEQYF	TGTGCCAGCAGCTTAGTTAACGGGAGGGGCGAGCAGTACTTC	TRBV7-9	TRBJ2-7	TRBD2	-